Presented here are 25 T cell receptor beta chains from one specimen sequenced in a study of blood T cell repertoires in COVID-19. Repertoires were generated with immunoSEQ multiplex PCR, while TCRdb's copy carries only in-frame clones and drops some. This table has some 82,000 clones, 80% to 85% appearing once. The sequenced sample consisted of peripheral blood. These receptors all come from a man at least 80 years old with acute or convalescent COVID-19.

This clone has a handful of counts. The chain is built from TRBV3-1 (or the pseudogene TRBV3-2) and TRBJ1-2, with TRBD1 as a possible D gene (5 bases). From germline, CDR1 is LGHDT and CDR2 YNNKEL (reference sequence). This CDR3 region has 15 residues. Trimming left V 0 bases short and J 4 bases short, with 12 bases between. The DNA of the CDR3 is TGTGCCAGCAGCCAAGAAGACAGACCCCTCTATGGCTACACCTTC. Amino acid sequence: CASSQEDRPLYGYTF.

The chain couples TRBV15 to TRBJ2-7; weak D call: TRBD1 (5 bases). The CDR3 runs 13 residues. Looked up from germline, CDR1 is LNHNV and CDR2 is YYDKDF (reference sequence). Trimming pared 1 base from V and 4 bases from J, leaving 8 bases between. CDR3 in amino acids: CATSRGGLYEQYF. DNA of the CDR3: TGTGCCACCAGCAGAGGGGGCCTATACGAGCAGTACTTC.

This clone has a handful of counts. The CDR3 DNA sequence: TGTGCCAGCAGCTTAGCGCGAGGCGGGTTCGATGAGCAGTTCTTC. It translates to CASSLARGGFDEQFF. V and J are TRBV7-9 and TRBJ2-1, with D tentatively TRBD2 (5 bases). Looked up from germline, CDR1 is SEHNR and CDR2 is FQNEAQ (reference sequence). The CDR3 totals 15 residues. V lost 0 bases to trimming and J lost 8 bases, with 14 bases between them.

Only a few counts were recorded for this clone. The chain carries TRBV30 and TRBJ2-7, with 7 bases that match TRBD1. This CDR3 is built from 15 residues. V was pared by 0 bases and J by 5 bases, with 10 bases of the junction left unmatched. The germline gives CDR1 GTSNPN, CDR2 SVGIG (reference sequence). The CDR3 sequence: CAWSVRRGRMNEQYF. CDR3 sequence (DNA): TGTGCCTGGAGTGTACGTAGGGGGCGTATGAACGAGCAGTACTTC.

The V call is TRBV30, the J call TRBJ1-6; 9 positions match TRBD1. Germline loops: CDR1 GTSNPN, CDR2 SVGIG (reference sequence). This CDR3 has 15 amino acids. The trim removed 3 bases at V and 8 bases at J, leaving 8 bases unmatched. The CDR3 region has the DNA TGTGCCTGGAGCCTCAGCGGGACAGGGCATTCACCCCTCCACTTT. Its translation: CAWSLSGTGHSPLHF. The full variable domain, completed using reference TRBV30 and TRBJ1-6, is SQTIHQWPATLVQPVGSPLSLECTVEGTSNPNLYWYRQAAGRGLQLLFYSVGIGQISSEVPQNLSASRPQDRQFILSSKKLLLSDSGFYLCAWSLSGTGHSPLHFGNGTRLTVT.

The chain has TRBV6-5 and TRBJ1-6, with a tentative D call TRBD1 (6 bases). Germline CDR1 MNHEY, CDR2 SVGAGI. V was shortened by 5 bases and J by 9 bases, with 17 bases between the two germline ends. This CDR3 is built from 15 residues. CDR3 amino acids: CASSQQGALGSPLHF. In nucleotides, the CDR3 is TGTGCCAGCAGTCAACAGGGCGCCCTGGGTTCACCCCTCCACTTT.

This chain connects TRBV7-8 to TRBJ1-6; 8 bases agree with TRBD1. The CDR3 consists of 16 residues. Germline-derived CDR1 and CDR2 are SGHVS and FQNEAQ. After removal of 3 bases from V and 3 bases from J, the junction contained 4 bases not matched to a gene. The CDR3 DNA sequence: TGTGCCAGCAGCTTGGGCACAGGGGGCTATAATTCACCCCTCCACTTT. This encodes CASSLGTGGYNSPLHF.

The chain links TRBV10-3 to TRBJ1-5, with D unclear. CDR1 and CDR2 from the germline V gene are ENHRY and SYGVKD. This CDR3 has 14 residues. V lost 1 base, J lost 1 base, and 5 bases lay in between. CDR3 bases: TGTGCCATCAGTGAGTACCTAAGCAATCAGCCCCAGCATTTT. This sequence encodes CAISEYLSNQPQHF.

The CDR3 DNA reads as TGCAGCGTCGGGTCGGGCAATCAGCCCCAGCATTTT. It translates to CSVGSGNQPQHF. The chain uses TRBV29-1 and TRBJ1-5; D is uncertain. The CDR3 is 12 residues long. V lost 6 bases to trimming and J lost 2 bases, with 8 bases between them. CDR1 and CDR2 from the germline V gene are SQVTM and ANQGSEA.

CDR3 in amino acids: CASSWPFGELFF. The CDR3 DNA reads TGTGCCAGCAGCTGGCCGTTCGGGGAGCTGTTTTTT. The chain employs TRBV7-3 and TRBJ2-2; D remains unclear. Deletions cut 4 bases from V and 7 bases from J, with 7 bases between. The CDR3 is 12 residues long. Germline V gives CDR1 SGHTA, CDR2 FQGTGA. Together with reference TRBV7-3 and TRBJ2-2, the CDR3 gives the full variable domain: GAGVSQTPSNKVTEKGKYVELRCDPISGHTALYWYRQSLGQGPEFLIYFQGTGAADDSGLPNDRFFAVRPEGSVSTLKIQRTERGDSAVYLCASSWPFGELFFGEGSRLTVL.

The genes are TRBV27 and TRBJ2-6, with D possibly being TRBD2 (5 bases). Trimming took 6 bases from V and 2 from J, leaving 11 bases between them. This CDR3 is built from 15 residues. The germline gives CDR1 MNHEY, CDR2 SMNVEV (reference sequence). In DNA, the CDR3 is TGTGCCAGCAGAACGACCGGGACTGGGGCCAACGTCCTGACTTTC. Its protein is CASRTTGTGANVLTF.

J is TRBJ1-4 and V is TRBV2, with 7 nucleotides matching TRBD1. Germline lookup yields CDR1 SNHLY and CDR2 FYNNEI. After removal of 5 bases from V and 5 bases from J, the junction contained 8 bases not matched to a gene. The CDR3 is made up of 15 amino acids. DNA of the CDR3: TGTGCCAGCAGTCTAGGTGGGACAGCGAATGAAAAACTGTTTTTT. The encoded protein is CASSLGGTANEKLFF.

The V and J genes are TRBV12-3 or TRBV12-4 and TRBJ1-1; TRBD1 is a possible D gene (5 bases). The CDR3 has 13 amino acids. V gave up 7 bases and J gave up 5 bases, with 14 bases separating them. CDR3 loop: CASIIQAGTEAFF. The CDR3 DNA sequence: TGTGCCAGCATCATACAGGCGGGGACTGAAGCTTTCTTT.

The chain uses TRBV7-8 and TRBJ1-3; D is undetermined. CDR3 length: 16 amino acids. Trimming stripped 5 bases from V and 0 bases from J, with 14 bases between. Germline V lookup: CDR1 SGHVS, CDR2 FQNEAQ. In nucleotides, the CDR3 is TGTGCCAGCAGCCTCTCCTCAGTGAACTCTGGAAACACCATATATTTT. Amino acid sequence: CASSLSSVNSGNTIYF. Drawing the rest from reference TRBV7-8 and TRBJ1-3, the complete variable domain is GAGVSQSPRYKVAKRGQDVALRCDPISGHVSLFWYQQALGQGPEFLTYFQNEAQLDKSGLPSDRFFAERPEGSVSTLKIQRTQQEDSAVYLCASSLSSVNSGNTIYFGEGSWLTVV.

CDR3 coding DNA: TGTGCCAGCAGCTTGGCGGGGTCAGGGGCCAACGTCCTGACTTTC. It encodes CASSLAGSGANVLTF. V is TRBV5-8 and J is TRBJ2-6; TRBD2 might be the D (5 bases). From germline, CDR1 is SGHTS and CDR2 YDEGEE. The germline V and J ends were trimmed by 0 bases and 4 bases, with 8 bases remaining between them. The CDR3 is 15 amino acids.

The chain is built from TRBV15 and TRBJ2-7; D is possibly TRBD1 (5 bases). The CDR3 runs 15 residues. From germline, CDR1 is LNHNV and CDR2 YYDKDF (reference sequence). The V end lost 5 bases, the J end lost 6 bases, and 20 bases lay between the germline ends. The CDR3: CATSQQSQGIGEQYF. CDR3 sequence (DNA): TGTGCCACCAGCCAACAATCCCAGGGAATCGGCGAGCAGTACTTC.

The rearrangement uses TRBV7-8 and TRBJ1-4; no definite D call. Trimming took 1 base from V and 8 from J, leaving 11 bases between them. Germline CDR1 and CDR2: SGHVS and FQNEAQ. CDR3 length: 14 residues. CDR3 amino acids: CASSLDRGAEKLFF. The CDR3 coding sequence is TGTGCCAGCAGCTTAGATCGGGGAGCGGAAAAACTGTTTTTT.

The chain is built from TRBV7-3 and TRBJ2-5, with 10 positions matching TRBD2. The ends lost 5 bases at V and 2 bases at J; junction bases unmatched: 5. Germline loops: CDR1 SGHTA, CDR2 FQGTGA. This CDR3 region has 15 residues. The DNA of the CDR3 is TGTGCCAGCAGCCCATTTAGCGGGAGGCAAGAGACCCAGTACTTC. As protein: CASSPFSGRQETQYF.

There are a few counts of this clone. The chain uses TRBV11-3 and TRBJ2-3; 7 positions match TRBD1. The CDR3 runs 13 residues. Trimming removed 7 bases from V and 1 base from J; junction bases left unmatched: 2. In germline, CDR1 is SGHNT, CDR2 YENEEA. The CDR3 is CASNRGGTDTQYF. The CDR3 DNA reads TGTGCCAGCAACAGGGGCGGCACAGATACGCAGTATTTT.

This chain connects TRBV7-2 to TRBJ1-2, with TRBD1 identical over 7 bases. Trimming cost V 5 bases and J 2 bases; bases outside gene matches: 5. The CDR3 is made up of 14 amino acids. Germline assignment: CDR1 SGHTA and CDR2 FQGNSA. CDR3 nucleotides: TGTGCCAGCAGCCCGGGACAGATCAACTATGGCTACACCTTC. It is translated as CASSPGQINYGYTF.

V and J are TRBV29-1 and TRBJ2-3, with TRBD2 matching 8 bases. Germline-derived CDR1 and CDR2 are SQVTM and ANQGSEA. CDR3 length: 15 residues. After removal of 0 bases from V and 4 bases from J, the junction contained 6 bases not matched to a gene. CDR3 in amino acids: CSVEDQAGVADTQYF. Here the CDR3 DNA reads TGCAGCGTTGAAGATCAAGCGGGAGTAGCAGATACGCAGTATTTT.

This clone came up once. At one boundary the junction diverges from the germline segment, which might be a read error. This rearrangement joins TRBV24-1 to TRBJ2-3, with TRBD2 matching 8 bases. The CDR3 is 13 amino acids. The germline V gene encodes CDR1 KGHDR and CDR2 SFDVKD. In DNA, the CDR3 is TGTGCCACCAGTGATCGGACTAGCCCACTAATCGCCTTT. Protein product: CATSDRTSPLIAF.

The V call is TRBV7-3, the J call TRBJ1-1; 7 bases agree with TRBD1. V lost 1 base, J lost 4 bases, and 0 bases stayed unmatched. The CDR3 totals 13 residues. Per the germline V gene, CDR1 is SGHTA and CDR2 is FQGTGA. The CDR3 sequence: CASSLRQGTEAFF. The CDR3 bases are TGTGCCAGCAGCTTAAGACAGGGCACTGAAGCTTTCTTT. Full variable domain (missing parts from reference TRBV7-3 and TRBJ1-1): GAGVSQTPSNKVTEKGKYVELRCDPISGHTALYWYRQSLGQGPEFLIYFQGTGAADDSGLPNDRFFAVRPEGSVSTLKIQRTERGDSAVYLCASSLRQGTEAFFGQGTRLTVV.

The CDR3 bases are TGTGCCAGCTCACCACCGGACAGGGGAGGTTATCAGCCCCAGCATTTT. Protein product: CASSPPDRGGYQPQHF. The chain joins TRBV18 to TRBJ1-5; 9 positions agree with TRBD1. Germline CDR1 reads KGHSH; CDR2 reads LQKENI. The junction had 5 bases not matched to a gene; V was cut back by 0 bases and J by 5 bases. The CDR3 runs 16 residues.

This chain uses TRBV7-3 with TRBJ2-2, with 10 bases fitting TRBD2. This CDR3 has 17 residues. J was trimmed by 5 bases and V by 4 bases; bases with no gene match: 10. Germline lookup yields CDR1 SGHTA and CDR2 FQGTGA. CDR3 in DNA: TGTGCCAGCAGCTCTGATACTAGCGGGATAAGGACCGGGGAGCTGTTTTTT. Protein product: CASSSDTSGIRTGELFF.